This TCR beta chain was sequenced in a study of molecular identifiers for immune sequencing clone quantification. Study results and limitations: Clones above 20 RNA copies held over 99% of effector molecules, under 1% in naive cells. A shared barcode on identical TCR molecules could lead to underestimated sizes for highly expanded clones.

There are 16 residues in the CDR3. CDR1 is LGHDT and CDR2 is YNNKEL in the germline V gene (reference sequence). The V and J ends lost 4 bases and 7 bases, in that order; junction bases with no gene match: 12. Methods described previously were used for bulk TCR libraries, and listed TCR primers were applied. One entry per CDR3 protein results from TCRdb running MiXCR on the PCR reads. In the table there are over 60,000 distinct CDR3 sequences, 19% of which are singletons. With RNA at 10%, 30% or 50%, naive CD8 libraries came from approximately 20,000 to 980,000 sorted cells. This clonotype has ten or more counts. Its antigen is still unknown.

The rearrangement links TRBV3-1 to TRBJ2-2, with TRBD2 identical over 7 bases. What was sequenced was naive CD8+ T cells from blood, with Jurkat cell RNA spiked in. Subset here: FACS-sorted CD8+CD4-CCR7+CD45RA+ naive T cells. The receptor comes from a human donor in good health. Some libraries in this study had Jurkat cell RNA spiked in. The CDR3 region is CASSPWGGEQGGELFF. DNA of the CDR3: TGTGCCAGCAGCCCGTGGGGGGGAGAGCAAGGCGGGGAGCTGTTTTTT.